This note documents a single TCR beta chain sequence. The data are from a study of cytomegalovirus exposure and HLA in healthy donors. For the study at large: Unique TCR beta sequences numbering 120 million or so came from roughly 180 million T cells in an earlier analysis. Early release data held some 80 million unique TCRs from HLA-typed donors.

The CDR3 consists of 15 residues. The germline CDR1 and CDR2 sequences are WNHNN and SYGVQD (reference sequence). Between the trimmed V and J ends, which lost 3 bases and 5 bases, there was a span of 16 bases. This PCR relied on a set of 60 Vbeta primers and 13 Jbeta primers. Only in-frame clones appear in the TCRdb table, and some are missing; sequencing was by immunoSEQ multiplex PCR. Here the sample table reports 35,000 to 45,000 clones. V and J are TRBV10-1 and TRBJ1-2; D gene unclear. Sequenced input: PBMCs. The receptor was derived from a male donor in good health and CMV-seronegative. The CDR3 here is CASSESLSPEYGYTF. CDR3 DNA: TGCGCCAGCAGTGAAAGTCTCAGTCCTGAATATGGCTACACCTTC.